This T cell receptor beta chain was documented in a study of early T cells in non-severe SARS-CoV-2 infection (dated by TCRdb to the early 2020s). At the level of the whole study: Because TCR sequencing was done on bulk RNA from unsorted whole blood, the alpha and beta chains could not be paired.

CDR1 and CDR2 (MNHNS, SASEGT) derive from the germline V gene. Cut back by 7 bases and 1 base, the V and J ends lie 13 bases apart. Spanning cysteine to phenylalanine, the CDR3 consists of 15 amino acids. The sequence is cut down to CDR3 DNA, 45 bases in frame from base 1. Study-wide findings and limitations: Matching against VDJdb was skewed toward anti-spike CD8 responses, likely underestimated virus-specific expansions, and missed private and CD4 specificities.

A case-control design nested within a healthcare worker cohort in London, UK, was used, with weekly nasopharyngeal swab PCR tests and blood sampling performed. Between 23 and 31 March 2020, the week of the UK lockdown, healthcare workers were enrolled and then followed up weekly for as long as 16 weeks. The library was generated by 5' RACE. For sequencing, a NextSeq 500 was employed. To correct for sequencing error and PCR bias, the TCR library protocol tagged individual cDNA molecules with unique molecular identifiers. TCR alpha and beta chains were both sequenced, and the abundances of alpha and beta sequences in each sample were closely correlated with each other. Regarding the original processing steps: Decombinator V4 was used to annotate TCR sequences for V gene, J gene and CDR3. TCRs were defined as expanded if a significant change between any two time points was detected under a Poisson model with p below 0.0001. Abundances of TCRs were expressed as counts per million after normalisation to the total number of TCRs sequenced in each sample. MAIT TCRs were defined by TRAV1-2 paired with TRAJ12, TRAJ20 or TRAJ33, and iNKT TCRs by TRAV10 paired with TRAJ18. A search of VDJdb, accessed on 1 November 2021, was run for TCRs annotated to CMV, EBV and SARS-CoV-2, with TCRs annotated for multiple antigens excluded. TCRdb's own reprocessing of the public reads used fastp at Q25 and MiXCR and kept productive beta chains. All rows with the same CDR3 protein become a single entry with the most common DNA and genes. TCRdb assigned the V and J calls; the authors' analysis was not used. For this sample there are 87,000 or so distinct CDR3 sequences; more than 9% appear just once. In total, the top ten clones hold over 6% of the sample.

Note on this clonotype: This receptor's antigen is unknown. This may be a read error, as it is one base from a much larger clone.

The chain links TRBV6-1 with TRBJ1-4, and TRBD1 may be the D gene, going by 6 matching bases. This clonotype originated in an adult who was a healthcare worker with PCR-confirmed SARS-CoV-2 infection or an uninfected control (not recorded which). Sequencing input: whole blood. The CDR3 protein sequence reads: CASKSTGLTNEKLFF. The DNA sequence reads TGTGCCAGCAAGTCTACAGGGCTAACTAATGAAAAACTGTTTTTT.